This TCR beta chain was sequenced for a study of blood T cell repertoires in COVID-19. About the research overall: Sample material is recorded as cDNA or gDNA derived from T cells, B-cell-depleted T cells, or PBMCs.

Patients at the Seattle site were enrolled during active infection and followed longitudinally. In the original processing: Amplification of reference gene primers provided the estimated nucleated cell counts. Assay used: immunoSEQ multiplex PCR; TCRdb lists only in-frame clones, some missing. Clone size and the V and J calls come from that table; the DNA yielded D and trimming. This table has more than 300,000 clones, more than 70% appearing once. The CDR3 sequence is 14 residues long. The V end lost 2 bases, the J end lost 3 bases, and 9 bases lay between the germline ends. Germline V lookup: CDR1 SGDLS, CDR2 YYNGEE.

This TCR was recovered from a woman aged 25 to 45 with COVID-19, enrolled during active disease. The sequencing input was peripheral blood. The chain is built from TRBV9 and TRBJ1-5; no clear D. Here the CDR3 DNA reads TGTGCCAGCAGCGTGGGCCAGGCCAATCAGCCCCAGCATTTT. Residues: CASSVGQANQPQHF. Drawing the rest from reference TRBV9 and TRBJ1-5, the complete variable domain is DSGVTQTPKHLITATGQRVTLRCSPRSGDLSVYWYQQSLDQGLQFLIQYYNGEERAKGNILERFSAQQFPDLHSELNLSSLELGDSALYFCASSVGQANQPQHFGDGTRLSIL.